A selection of T cell receptor beta chains follows, all from one sample in a study of shared clonotypes between healthy human individuals. Method: immunoSEQ multiplex PCR; TCRdb's copy keeps in-frame clones and lacks some. The table includes a few hundred thousand clones, around 81% detected once. The sequencing sample was made of PBMCs. The source is a woman between 40 and 55 years old in good health. Some clones in this sample may be carry-over from other donors' samples. Both conserved end residues are part of each CDR3. A D gene is named only where the DNA matches it firmly. A clone size is listed for some rows: how often the clone was seen (once, few, many), or a class if it is expanded.

D gene: -; J gene: TRBJ2-3; clone size: -; V gene: TRBV2; CDR3 length: 14; CDR3 protein: CASSERGDTDTQYF; CDR3 DNA: TGTGCCAGCAGTGAAAGGGGGGACACAGATACGCAGTATTTT
D gene: -; J gene: TRBJ2-7; clone size: -; V gene: TRBV2; CDR3 length: 12; CDR3 protein: CASSADSNEQYF; CDR3 DNA: TGTGCCAGCAGTGCTGACAGCAACGAGCAGTACTTC
D gene: -; J gene: TRBJ2-3; clone size: -; V gene: TRBV5-5; CDR3 length: 15; CDR3 protein: CASSLGFTGRDTQYF; CDR3 DNA: TGTGCCAGCAGCTTGGGCTTCACCGGTCGGGATACGCAGTATTTT
D gene: -; J gene: TRBJ1-1; clone size: -; V gene: TRBV30; CDR3 length: 17; CDR3 protein: CAWSVRWTSAGDTEAFF; CDR3 DNA: TGTGCCTGGAGTGTACGTTGGACGTCGGCTGGGGACACTGAAGCTTTCTTT
D gene: TRBD2; J gene: TRBJ2-2; clone size: -; V gene: TRBV27; CDR3 length: 13; CDR3 protein: CASSPWGGGELFF; CDR3 DNA: TGTGCCAGCAGTCCCTGGGGGGGCGGGGAGCTGTTTTTT
D gene: -; J gene: TRBJ1-6; clone size: -; V gene: TRBV10-3; CDR3 length: 15; CDR3 protein: CAISESTWKESPLHF; CDR3 DNA: TGTGCCATCAGTGAGTCGACATGGAAGGAGTCACCCCTCCACTTT
D gene: -; J gene: TRBJ1-2; clone size: -; V gene: TRBV4-2; CDR3 length: 12; CDR3 protein: CASSHWGDGYTF; CDR3 DNA: TGTGCCAGCAGCCACTGGGGAGATGGCTACACCTTC
D gene: -; J gene: TRBJ2-7; clone size: -; V gene: TRBV28; CDR3 length: 12; CDR3 protein: CASTSPSAEQYF; CDR3 DNA: TGTGCCAGCACCTCTCCTAGCGCCGAGCAGTACTTC
D gene: TRBD2; J gene: TRBJ2-3; clone size: once; V gene: TRBV7-9; CDR3 length: 15; CDR3 protein: CASSPTSPSTDTQYF; CDR3 DNA: TGTGCCAGCAGCCCGACTAGCCCTAGCACAGATACGCAGTATTTT
D gene: -; J gene: TRBJ2-7; clone size: -; V gene: TRBV7-9; CDR3 length: 15; CDR3 protein: CASSLLEGVSYEQYF; CDR3 DNA: TGTGCCAGCAGCTTATTAGAAGGGGTATCCTACGAGCAGTACTTC
D gene: TRBD2; J gene: TRBJ2-5; clone size: -; V gene: TRBV2; CDR3 length: 13; CDR3 protein: CARRTSGMETQYF; CDR3 DNA: TGTGCCAGACGGACTAGCGGGATGGAGACCCAGTACTTC
D gene: -; J gene: TRBJ1-2; clone size: many; V gene: TRBV4-2; CDR3 length: 12; CDR3 protein: CASSQVSYGYTF; CDR3 DNA: TGTGCCAGCAGCCAGGTCTCATATGGCTACACCTTC
D gene: TRBD2; J gene: TRBJ2-7; clone size: -; V gene: TRBV5-4; CDR3 length: 15; CDR3 protein: CASSGGLAGTYEQYF; CDR3 DNA: TGTGCCAGCAGCGGCGGGCTAGCGGGGACGTACGAGCAGTACTTC
D gene: TRBD2; J gene: TRBJ2-5; clone size: -; V gene: TRBV19; CDR3 length: 15; CDR3 protein: CASSINGLAGETQYF; CDR3 DNA: TGTGCCAGTAGTATAAACGGACTAGCGGGTGAGACCCAGTACTTC
D gene: -; J gene: TRBJ2-3; clone size: once; V gene: TRBV11-2; CDR3 length: 15; CDR3 protein: CASSRRGGPIDTQYF; CDR3 DNA: TGTGCCAGCAGCCGCCGCGGAGGGCCGATAGATACGCAGTATTTT
D gene: TRBD2; J gene: TRBJ2-3; clone size: once; V gene: TRBV5-1; CDR3 length: 12; CDR3 protein: CASSREGDTQYF; CDR3 DNA: TGCGCCAGCAGCCGGGAGGGGGATACGCAGTATTTT
D gene: -; J gene: TRBJ2-7; clone size: once; V gene: TRBV10-2; CDR3 length: 14; CDR3 protein: CASSETPGKYEQYF; CDR3 DNA: TGCGCCAGCAGTGAGACCCCAGGGAAGTACGAGCAGTACTTC
D gene: -; J gene: TRBJ2-2; clone size: -; V gene: TRBV4-3; CDR3 length: 18; CDR3 protein: CASSQKNPTFGSTGELFF; CDR3 DNA: TGCGCCAGCAGCCAAAAGAACCCGACTTTCGGGAGCACCGGGGAGCTGTTTTTT
D gene: -; J gene: TRBJ2-2; clone size: -; V gene: TRBV6-6; CDR3 length: 12; CDR3 protein: CASSYSGGELFF; CDR3 DNA: TGTGCCAGCAGTTACTCAGGCGGGGAGCTGTTTTTT
D gene: -; J gene: TRBJ2-4; clone size: -; V gene: TRBV28; CDR3 length: 15; CDR3 protein: CASSPTGLAKNIQYF; CDR3 DNA: TGTGCCAGCAGTCCCACAGGGCTAGCCAAAAACATTCAGTACTTC
D gene: -; J gene: TRBJ1-2; clone size: -; V gene: TRBV5-4; CDR3 length: 13; CDR3 protein: CASSLDGNYGYTF; CDR3 DNA: TGTGCCAGCAGCTTGGACGGCAACTATGGCTACACCTTC
D gene: -; J gene: TRBJ2-7; clone size: -; V gene: TRBV5-6; CDR3 length: 13; CDR3 protein: CASSLTHSYEQYF; CDR3 DNA: TGTGCCAGCAGCCTGACTCACTCCTACGAGCAGTACTTC
D gene: -; J gene: TRBJ2-1; clone size: -; V gene: TRBV2; CDR3 length: 14; CDR3 protein: CASSDEVVYNEQFF; CDR3 DNA: TGTGCCAGCAGTGATGAGGTGGTTTACAATGAGCAGTTCTTC
D gene: -; J gene: TRBJ2-5; clone size: -; V gene: TRBV7-2; CDR3 length: 15; CDR3 protein: CASSSNQGRGETQYF; CDR3 DNA: TGTGCCAGCAGCTCGAACCAGGGGAGGGGAGAGACCCAGTACTTC
D gene: -; J gene: TRBJ1-1; clone size: once; V gene: TRBV30; CDR3 length: 10; CDR3 protein: CAWSNTEAFF; CDR3 DNA: TGTGCCTGGAGTAACACTGAAGCTTTCTTT
D gene: TRBD2; J gene: TRBJ2-7; clone size: -; V gene: TRBV5-1; CDR3 length: 15; CDR3 protein: CASSLRLAGVYEQYF; CDR3 DNA: TGCGCCAGCAGCTTACGTCTAGCGGGAGTCTACGAGCAGTACTTC
D gene: TRBD2; J gene: TRBJ2-5; clone size: -; V gene: TRBV7-9; CDR3 length: 16; CDR3 protein: CASSFETSGRAGTQYF; CDR3 DNA: TGTGCCAGCAGCTTCGAGACTAGCGGGAGGGCGGGGACCCAGTACTTC
D gene: -; J gene: TRBJ2-1; clone size: -; V gene: TRBV11-3; CDR3 length: 15; CDR3 protein: CASSLAGPRGHEQFF; CDR3 DNA: TGTGCCAGCAGCTTAGCAGGACCGAGGGGTCATGAGCAGTTCTTC
D gene: -; J gene: TRBJ2-1; clone size: -; V gene: TRBV19; CDR3 length: 16; CDR3 protein: CASSIGGGALYNEQFF; CDR3 DNA: TGTGCCAGTAGTATAGGAGGCGGAGCTTTATACAATGAGCAGTTCTTC
D gene: -; J gene: TRBJ2-5; clone size: -; V gene: TRBV2; CDR3 length: 11; CDR3 protein: CASAYQETQYF; CDR3 DNA: TGTGCCAGCGCATACCAAGAGACCCAGTACTTC
D gene: TRBD1; J gene: TRBJ2-3; clone size: -; V gene: TRBV18; CDR3 length: 15; CDR3 protein: CASSPGQGNTDTQYF; CDR3 DNA: TGTGCCAGCTCACCGGGACAGGGGAACACAGATACGCAGTATTTT
D gene: -; J gene: TRBJ1-5; clone size: -; V gene: TRBV4-3; CDR3 length: 15; CDR3 protein: CASSQNLGGGQPQHF; CDR3 DNA: TGCGCCAGCAGCCAGAACTTGGGTGGTGGTCAGCCCCAGCATTTT
D gene: TRBD2; J gene: TRBJ2-3; clone size: -; V gene: TRBV29-1; CDR3 length: 14; CDR3 protein: CSVVRAGVAGTQYF; CDR3 DNA: TGCAGCGTTGTACGGGCGGGAGTTGCTGGTACGCAGTATTTT
D gene: TRBD1; J gene: TRBJ2-2; clone size: -; V gene: TRBV7-3; CDR3 length: 16; CDR3 protein: CASSLTPQGAGGELFF; CDR3 DNA: TGTGCCAGCAGCTTAACTCCGCAGGGGGCTGGCGGGGAGCTGTTTTTT
D gene: TRBD2; J gene: TRBJ2-3; clone size: -; V gene: TRBV30; CDR3 length: 15; CDR3 protein: CAWSVWREGTDTQYF; CDR3 DNA: TGTGCCTGGAGTGTATGGCGGGAGGGCACAGATACGCAGTATTTT
D gene: -; J gene: TRBJ2-3; clone size: -; V gene: TRBV7-3; CDR3 length: 13; CDR3 protein: CASSLEGTDTQYF; CDR3 DNA: TGTGCCAGCAGCTTAGAGGGAACAGATACGCAGTATTTT
D gene: TRBD2; J gene: TRBJ2-7; clone size: -; V gene: TRBV18; CDR3 length: 12; CDR3 protein: CASSPGGVEQYF; CDR3 DNA: TGTGCCAGCTCACCGGGGGGGGTCGAGCAGTACTTC
D gene: -; J gene: TRBJ2-1; clone size: -; V gene: TRBV11-2; CDR3 length: 13; CDR3 protein: CASSLDLFNEQFF; CDR3 DNA: TGTGCCAGCAGCTTAGATTTATTCAATGAGCAGTTCTTC
D gene: TRBD1; J gene: TRBJ1-5; clone size: -; V gene: TRBV6-1; CDR3 length: 15; CDR3 protein: CASSPDRGSNQPQHF; CDR3 DNA: TGTGCCAGCAGTCCCGACAGGGGAAGCAATCAGCCCCAGCATTTT
D gene: -; J gene: TRBJ1-1; clone size: once; V gene: TRBV5-1; CDR3 length: 14; CDR3 protein: CASSLTGSNTEAFF; CDR3 DNA: TGCGCCAGCAGCTTGACAGGATCGAACACTGAAGCTTTCTTT
D gene: TRBD2; J gene: TRBJ2-2; clone size: once; V gene: TRBV19; CDR3 length: 16; CDR3 protein: CASSELGLAGTGELFF; CDR3 DNA: TGTGCCAGTAGTGAACTGGGACTAGCAGGTACCGGGGAGCTGTTTTTT
D gene: TRBD1; J gene: TRBJ2-1; clone size: once; V gene: TRBV6-5; CDR3 length: 15; CDR3 protein: CASRRGQGSYNEQFF; CDR3 DNA: TGTGCCAGCAGACGGGGACAGGGGTCCTACAATGAGCAGTTCTTC
D gene: TRBD1; J gene: TRBJ1-1; clone size: -; V gene: TRBV19; CDR3 length: 14; CDR3 protein: CASSPRGRRTEAFF; CDR3 DNA: TGTGCCAGCAGTCCCAGGGGGCGTCGGACTGAAGCTTTCTTT
D gene: -; J gene: TRBJ1-1; clone size: -; V gene: TRBV6-1; CDR3 length: 15; CDR3 protein: CASSESRATNTEAFF; CDR3 DNA: TGTGCCAGCAGTGAATCAAGAGCTACGAACACTGAAGCTTTCTTT
D gene: -; J gene: TRBJ1-5; clone size: -; V gene: TRBV7-9; CDR3 length: 12; CDR3 protein: CASSATDQPQHF; CDR3 DNA: TGTGCCAGCAGCGCGACAGATCAGCCCCAGCATTTT
D gene: -; J gene: TRBJ2-3; clone size: -; V gene: TRBV6-1; CDR3 length: 14; CDR3 protein: CASGSSSSTDTQYF; CDR3 DNA: TGTGCCAGCGGAAGTAGCAGTAGCACAGATACGCAGTATTTT